Below, 19 T cell receptor beta chains from the same sample are listed, as sequenced in a study of T cells in Graves' hyperthyroidism and ophthalmopathy. From RNA transcripts, TCR beta CDR3 regions were amplified. The TCR CDR3 was amplified in a first-round RT-PCR using the HTBI primer set. TCRdb fed the multiplex PCR reads into MiXCR, producing one record per CDR3 protein. The table includes some 440,000 distinct CDR3 sequences, around a sixth detected once. Material: blood. Receptors originate from a woman in her late teens or twenties with Graves' hyperthyroidism.

The V gene is TRBV24-1, the J gene TRBJ1-5; the match to TRBD1 covers 9 bases. V gave up 2 bases and J gave up 5 bases; unmatched junction bases: 6. Germline CDR1 is KGHDR and CDR2 is SFDVKD. The CDR3 runs to 16 residues. The CDR3 here is CATSDSGTGTYQPQHF. CDR3 in DNA: TGTGCCACCAGTGATTCCGGGACAGGGACGTATCAGCCCCAGCATTTT.

In its sample, this clonotype was seen many times. V usage is TRBV29-1 and J usage is TRBJ2-7, with D hard to call. V was clipped by 0 bases and J by 6 bases, with 15 bases between them. CDR1 and CDR2 from the germline V gene are SQVTM and ANQGSEA. This CDR3 region has 14 residues. This CDR3 reads CSVEEVLSRGEQYF. For the CDR3, the DNA is TGCAGCGTTGAAGAGGTCTTGAGTAGAGGCGAGCAGTACTTC.

This clonotype was counted at least ten times. The V gene is TRBV6-6, the J gene TRBJ1-5, with a weak D call TRBD1 (5 bases). The germline V gene has CDR1 MNHNY and CDR2 SVGAGI (reference sequence). This CDR3 is 15 amino acids long. Trimming took off 2 bases at V and 2 bases at J, with 10 bases between the two ends. DNA for the CDR3: TGTGCCAGCAGTTACCGGAGGGACGGCAATCAGCCCCAGCATTTT. Translating gives CASSYRRDGNQPQHF.

This clonotype was seen at least ten times. The rearrangement links TRBV4-1 to TRBJ1-2; 12 positions match TRBD1. This CDR3 region has 17 residues. J gave up 8 bases and V 0 bases, and 10 bases lay outside the gene matches. Germline V CDR1 and CDR2: MGHRA, YSYEKL. The CDR3 DNA reads TGCGCCAGCAGCCAAGATTGGGGGACAGGGGGCGCGACCGGCTACACCTTC. This gives the protein CASSQDWGTGGATGYTF.

Only a few counts were recorded for this clonotype. This chain links TRBV9 with TRBJ1-6, with D perhaps matching TRBD1 (5 bases). The CDR3 consists of 15 residues. The V gene's germline CDR1 is SGDLS and CDR2 YYNGEE. Trimming removed 1 base at V and 9 bases at J, with 14 bases between. In nucleotides, the CDR3 is TGTGCCAGCAGCGTAAACCCAGGGAGCGGTTCACCCCTCCACTTT. Encoded protein: CASSVNPGSGSPLHF. The full variable domain, its missing parts supplied by reference TRBV9 and TRBJ1-6, is DSGVTQTPKHLITATGQRVTLRCSPRSGDLSVYWYQQSLDQGLQFLIQYYNGEERAKGNILERFSAQQFPDLHSELNLSSLELGDSALYFCASSVNPGSGSPLHFGNGTRLTVT.

V is TRBV5-4 and J is TRBJ1-1; D gene ambiguous. The CDR3 extends over 13 amino acids. Trimming cost V 1 base and J 5 bases, with 9 bases left between them. The germline V gene encodes CDR1 SGHNT and CDR2 YYREEE (reference sequence). CDR3 region: CASSLMGWTEAFF. The CDR3 DNA sequence: TGTGCCAGCAGCTTGATGGGTTGGACTGAAGCTTTCTTT.

This clonotype was counted at least ten times. This sequence joins TRBV28 and TRBJ1-5; no definite D call. Germline CDR1 and CDR2: MDHEN and SYDVKM. This CDR3 contains 12 residues. V gave up 3 bases and J gave up 7 bases, with 7 bases separating them. CDR3 region: CASSFSGQPQHF. The CDR3 nucleotides are TGTGCCAGCAGTTTTTCGGGGCAGCCCCAGCATTTT. The full variable domain, rest sourced from reference TRBV28 and TRBJ1-5, is DVKVTQSSRYLVKRTGEKVFLECVQDMDHENMFWYRQDPGLGLRLIYFSYDVKMKEKGDIPEGYSVSREKKERFSLILESASTNQTSMYLCASSFSGQPQHFGDGTRLSIL.

This clonotype has at least ten counts. The chain recombines TRBV7-2 with TRBJ2-5, with TRBD2 matching over 9 bases. The CDR3 has 15 amino acids. Germline V gene data show CDR1 as SGHTA and CDR2 as FQGNSA. V lost 6 bases and J lost 3; bases outside the gene matches: 8. Here the CDR3 DNA reads TGTGCCAGCAGAGGCATCCTAGCGGGGAAAGAGACCCAGTACTTC. The encoded protein is CASRGILAGKETQYF. Supplemented by reference TRBV7-2 and TRBJ2-5, the full variable domain reads GAGVSQSPSNKVTEKGKDVELRCDPISGHTALYWYRQSLGQGLEFLIYFQGNSAPDKSGLPSDRFSAERTGGSVSTLTIQRTQQEDSAVYLCASRGILAGKETQYFGPGTRLLVL.

Concerning this clonotype: Being one base from a much bigger clone, this may be a read error. The chain employs TRBV12-3 or TRBV12-4 and TRBJ2-7; D is perhaps TRBD1 or TRBD2 (6 bases each). The CDR3 is 16 residues long. CDR3 amino acids: CARSFRPRRGTYEQYF. CDR3 DNA: TGTGCCAGAAGTTTTAGACCTAGGAGGGGGACCTACGAGCAGTACTTC.

This clonotype was counted between two and nine times. This rearrangement joins TRBV6-2 or TRBV6-3 to TRBJ2-5; either TRBD1 or TRBD2 may supply D (5 bases each). The ends were cut back, 6 bases at V and 4 bases at J, with 15 bases in the middle. This CDR3 comprises 14 residues. The V gene's germline CDR1 is MNHEY and CDR2 SVGEGT. CDR3 region: CASSALWGLETQYF. The CDR3 region has the DNA TGTGCCAGCAGCGCCCTGTGGGGGTTAGAGACCCAGTACTTC.

The V call is TRBV4-1, the J call TRBJ2-5; TRBD2 matches at 10 bases. The V segment lost 1 base and the J segment 5 bases; nucleotides outside the gene matches: 7. The V gene's germline CDR1 is MGHRA and CDR2 YSYEKL. CDR3 length: 16 residues. The CDR3 nucleotides read TGCGCCAGCAGCCAAGGGCTAGCGGGGGACAGGGAGACCCAGTACTTC. This sequence encodes CASSQGLAGDRETQYF.

This clonotype was counted ten times or more. This sequence joins TRBV18 and TRBJ2-1; no firm D call. This CDR3 is 12 amino acids long. Germline V gene lookup returns CDR1 KGHSH and CDR2 LQKENI. The V gene lost 8 bases and the J gene lost 3 bases, with 8 bases spanning the gap. CDR3 residues: CASDSFYNEQFF. As DNA, the CDR3 is TGTGCCAGCGATAGCTTCTACAATGAGCAGTTCTTC.

This chain joins TRBV12-5 and TRBJ1-2; the D gene is possibly TRBD1 (5 bases). Germline V gene lookup returns CDR1 LGHNT and CDR2 FRNRAP. This CDR3 is built from 16 residues. Trimming took off 4 bases at V and 8 bases at J, with 23 bases between the two ends. The CDR3 DNA is TGTGCTAGTGGTTCCACACTACAGGTACCCTTCGGCGGCTACACCTTC. It codes for CASGSTLQVPFGGYTF.

Comment on this clonotype: This could be a read error, since a much larger clone is one nucleotide away. V gene TRBV5-6 combines with J gene TRBJ1-1; D might be TRBD1 (5 bases). The CDR3 has 16 amino acids. Germline loops: CDR1 SGHDT, CDR2 YYEEEE. Trimming removed 4 bases at V and 7 bases at J, with 23 bases between. The CDR3 loop reads CASSLGMGQGGIEAFF. The CDR3 DNA reads as TGTGCCAGCAGCCTAGGAATGGGGCAGGGAGGCATTGAAGCTTTCTTT.

This clonotype was recorded at least ten times. The chain employs TRBV20-1 and TRBJ2-2; 11 nucleotides line up with TRBD2. V was pared by 6 bases and J by 6 bases, with 15 bases of the junction left unmatched. The germline gives CDR1 DFQATT, CDR2 SNEGSKA (reference sequence). This CDR3 is 17 amino acids long. The CDR3, as DNA: TGCAGTGCCCCCCTAGGGGTAGCGGGAGGGTCGGCCGGGGAGCTGTTTTTT. The encoded protein is CSAPLGVAGGSAGELFF.

This clonotype was observed a handful of times. The chain couples TRBV18 to TRBJ2-4; TRBD2 matches at 10 bases. The CDR3 spans 19 residues. Germline CDR1 and CDR2: KGHSH and LQKENI. V trimming: 4 bases; J trimming: 4 bases; junction bases outside the gene matches: 16. The CDR3 nucleotides read TGTGCCAGCTCACAGGGACACGCGAAAACTAGCGGGACAAAAAACATTCAGTACTTC. Encoded protein: CASSQGHAKTSGTKNIQYF.

This clonotype was observed a few times. The CDR3 coding sequence is TGTGCCAGCAGTCTTCGTAGCTCAGGCATTCAGTACTTC. Protein product: CASSLRSSGIQYF. The rearrangement links TRBV2 to TRBJ2-4; D not resolved. Germline lookup yields CDR1 SNHLY and CDR2 FYNNEI. V shed 5 bases and J shed 9 bases, with 14 bases lying between them. CDR3 length: 13 residues.

This clonotype came up many times. CDR3 residues: CASSFTPLWASEQFF. The CDR3 coding sequence is TGTGCCAGCAGCTTTACACCTCTTTGGGCCAGTGAGCAGTTCTTC. The chain is built from TRBV7-8 and TRBJ2-1; D remains unclear. V lost 3 bases and J 9 bases, leaving 18 bases between the germline ends. CDR1 is SGHVS and CDR2 is FQNEAQ in the germline V gene. The CDR3 length is 15 residues.

The V gene is TRBV10-3, the J gene TRBJ2-3, with 9 bases identical to TRBD2. The germline CDR1 and CDR2 sequences are ENHRY and SYGVKD. Trimming cost V 4 bases and J 2 bases; bases outside gene matches: 7. CDR3 size: 16 residues. This CDR3 reads CAISGRTSAYTDTQYF. In nucleotides, the CDR3 is TGTGCCATCAGTGGGCGGACTAGCGCCTACACAGATACGCAGTATTTT.